A single sample gave rise to the 28 T cell receptor beta chains below, sequenced in a study of cytomegalovirus exposure and HLA in healthy donors. Libraries were prepared by immunoSEQ multiplex PCR; TCRdb keeps only in-frame clonotypes and omits some of them. The sample lists hundreds of thousands of clones; less than 95% were seen once. The specimen sequenced was PBMCs. The receptors derive from a woman between 25 and 40 years old in good health and CMV-seronegative.

V is TRBV19 and J is TRBJ1-1; no definite D call. The CDR3 runs 11 residues. V dropped 2 bases and J dropped 5 bases, with 3 bases sitting between them. Per germline, CDR1 LNHDA and CDR2 SQIVND (reference sequence). The CDR3 DNA sequence: TGTGCCAGTAGTATATGGACTGAAGCTTTCTTT. As protein: CASSIWTEAFF. The variable domain in full, with the rest retrieved from reference TRBV19 and TRBJ1-1, is DGGITQSPKYLFRKEGQNVTLSCEQNLNHDAMYWYRQDPGQGLRLIYYSQIVNDFQKGDIAEGYSVSREKKESFPLTVTSAQKNPTAFYLCASSIWTEAFFGQGTRLTVV.

This sequence joins TRBV27 and TRBJ2-1; 9 bases align to TRBD2. V gave up 5 bases and J gave up 6 bases; unmatched junction bases: 11. Germline-derived CDR1 and CDR2 are MNHEY and SMNVEV (reference sequence). The CDR3 totals 16 residues. CDR3 amino acids: CASSPRPGLALNEQFF. The CDR3 DNA reads TGTGCCAGCAGTCCGCGCCCGGGACTAGCACTCAATGAGCAGTTCTTC.

Notes on this clone: Being one base from a much bigger clone, this may be a read error. The chain combines TRBV27 with TRBJ2-2, with 8 bases lining up with TRBD1. The CDR3 covers 13 residues. Per the germline V gene, CDR1 is MNHEY and CDR2 is SMNVEV (reference sequence). J lost 4 bases, V lost 5 bases, and 0 bases had no gene match. DNA of the CDR3: TGTGCCAGCAGTGACAGGGGCACCGGGGAGCTGTTTTTT. This codes for CASSDRGTGELFF.

The J gene is TRBJ2-1, the V gene TRBV9; the match to TRBD1 covers 9 bases. Germline V gives CDR1 SGDLS, CDR2 YYNGEE. With V trimmed by 6 bases and J by 7 bases, 8 bases remained unmatched. The CDR3 is 14 amino acids. The CDR3 DNA follows: TGTGCCAGCACCGGGGACAGGGCAGGGAATGAGCAGTTCTTC. It encodes CASTGDRAGNEQFF.

The V call is TRBV25-1, the J call TRBJ2-7, with D possibly TRBD1 on 5 matching bases. In germline, CDR1 is MGHDK, CDR2 SYGVNS. V lost 2 bases to trimming and J lost 1 base, with 9 bases between them. The CDR3 contains 14 residues. The chain's CDR3 is CASSEGQGSYEQYF. The CDR3 bases are TGTGCCAGCAGTGAAGGACAAGGATCCTACGAGCAGTACTTC.

This clone appeared a single time. The chain couples TRBV2 to TRBJ2-1; D is undetermined. The V and J ends lost 0 bases and 9 bases respectively, with 6 bases between them. Germline V gene data show CDR1 as SNHLY and CDR2 as FYNNEI. CDR3 length: 12 residues. The CDR3 DNA reads as TGTGCCAGCAGTGAAGCGGAAATTGAGCAGTTCTTC. Its protein is CASSEAEIEQFF. The full variable domain, with the rest looked up from reference TRBV2 and TRBJ2-1, is EPEVTQTPSHQVTQMGQEVILRCVPISNHLYFYWYRQILGQKVEFLVSFYNNEISEKSEIFDDQFSVERPDGSNFTLKIRSTKLEDSAMYFCASSEAEIEQFFGPGTRLTVL.

The V gene is TRBV5-4, the J gene TRBJ2-7; unclear D gene. CDR1 and CDR2 from the germline V gene are SGHNT and YYREEE (reference sequence). The CDR3 consists of 14 residues. Trimming stripped 0 bases from V and 2 bases from J, with 9 bases between. CDR3 loop: CASSLADTAYEQYF. DNA for the CDR3: TGTGCCAGCAGCTTGGCCGACACGGCCTACGAGCAGTACTTC. Combining the CDR3 with reference TRBV5-4 and TRBJ2-7 gives the whole variable domain ETGVTQSPTHLIKTRGQQVTLRCSSQSGHNTVSWYQQALGQGPQFIFQYYREEENGRGNFPPRFSGLQFPNYSSELNVNALELDDSALYLCASSLADTAYEQYFGPGTRLTVT.

The chain couples TRBV11-3 to TRBJ2-1; possibly TRBD1 for D (5 bases). The V gene lost 5 bases and the J gene lost 5 bases, with 19 bases spanning the gap. The CDR3 contains 16 residues. The V gene's germline CDR1 is SGHNT and CDR2 YENEEA. In DNA form, the CDR3 reads TGTGCCAGCAGCCAAAACACAGGAGCTAGAAACAATGAGCAGTTCTTC. Its protein is CASSQNTGARNNEQFF.

J is TRBJ1-4 and V is TRBV7-9; D remains unclear. V dropped 5 bases and J dropped 6 bases, with 13 bases sitting between them. Germline loops: CDR1 SEHNR, CDR2 FQNEAQ (reference sequence). This CDR3 has 14 amino acids. CDR3 DNA: TGTGCCAGCAGCCCCTTTCGGCAAGATGAAAAACTGTTTTTT. It encodes CASSPFRQDEKLFF.

This clone has a handful of counts. This sequence joins TRBV28 and TRBJ2-1; D is uncertain. V was shortened by 6 bases and J by 10 bases, with 10 bases between the two germline ends. Germline CDR1 MDHEN, CDR2 SYDVKM. There are 11 residues in the CDR3. CDR3: CASRALEEQFF. The DNA for the CDR3 is TGTGCCAGCAGGGCGCTGGAAGAGCAGTTCTTC.

The genes are TRBV4-3 and TRBJ1-5; D remains ambiguous. The CDR3 is made up of 18 amino acids. The V gene's germline CDR1 is LGHNA and CDR2 YSLEER. V dropped 2 bases and J dropped 0 bases, with 17 bases sitting between them. The CDR3 region has the DNA TGCGCCAGCAGCCAAACTTTACTTACACCGATTAGCAATCAGCCCCAGCATTTT. Translated: CASSQTLLTPISNQPQHF.

As to this clone: Other DNA variants within this sample encode the same CDR3. The V call is TRBV5-6, the J call TRBJ1-1; TRBD1 might be the D (5 bases). CDR1 is SGHDT, CDR2 YYEEEE, per germline. Trimming took 2 bases from V and 1 from J, leaving 9 bases between them. This CDR3 has 14 amino acids. CDR3 amino acids: CASSFGQGNTEAFF. CDR3 DNA sequence: TGTGCCAGCAGCTTTGGGCAGGGGAACACTGAAGCTTTCTTT. Full variable domain (rest looked up from reference TRBV5-6 and TRBJ1-1): DAGVTQSPTHLIKTRGQQVTLRCSPKSGHDTVSWYQQALGQGPQFIFQYYEEEERQRGNFPDRFSGHQFPNYSSELNVNALLLGDSALYLCASSFGQGNTEAFFGQGTRLTVV.

The chain uses TRBV5-4 and TRBJ1-1; D may be TRBD1 (5 bases). CDR3 length: 14 amino acids. The germline V gene has CDR1 SGHNT and CDR2 YYREEE (reference sequence). V lost 10 bases to trimming and J lost 7 bases, with 23 bases between them. CDR3 sequence: CAVWSSPSQVEAFF. CDR3 DNA: TGTGCCGTCTGGTCCAGCCCTTCACAGGTTGAAGCTTTCTTT. Full variable domain (outside the CDR3, taken from reference TRBV5-4 and TRBJ1-1): ETGVTQSPTHLIKTRGQQVTLRCSSQSGHNTVSWYQQALGQGPQFIFQYYREEENGRGNFPPRFSGLQFPNYSSELNVNALELDDSALYLCAVWSSPSQVEAFFGQGTRLTVV.

V and J are TRBV5-1 and TRBJ2-3, with 9 bases identical to TRBD1. There are 18 residues in the CDR3. V gave up 0 bases and J gave up 7 bases; unmatched junction bases: 15. From germline, CDR1 is SGHRS and CDR2 YFSETQ. The CDR3 DNA sequence: TGCGCCAGCAGCTTGGTATCGGGCACAGGGGGCGCAGGAAATACGCAGTATTTT. Amino acids: CASSLVSGTGGAGNTQYF. Complete variable domain (other parts from reference TRBV5-1 and TRBJ2-3): KAGVTQTPRYLIKTRGQQVTLSCSPISGHRSVSWYQQTPGQGLQFLFEYFSETQRNKGNFPGRFSGRQFSNSRSEMNVSTLELGDSALYLCASSLVSGTGGAGNTQYFGPGTRLTVL.

This clone has just a few counts. The chain employs TRBV9 and TRBJ2-2; no definite D call. The V and J ends lost 0 bases and 6 bases respectively, with 12 bases between them. The CDR3 runs 15 residues. Looked up from germline, CDR1 is SGDLS and CDR2 is YYNGEE. CDR3 residues: CASSVEARYAGELFF. The CDR3 DNA reads as TGTGCCAGCAGCGTAGAAGCCAGGTACGCCGGGGAGCTGTTTTTT.

The genes are TRBV5-1 and TRBJ2-7; 7 nucleotides align to TRBD2. The CDR3 spans 15 residues. Germline CDR1 SGHRS, CDR2 YFSETQ. The trim removed 0 bases at V and 1 base at J, leaving 4 bases unmatched. CDR3 DNA sequence: TGCGCCAGCAGCTTGGCGTCGGGAGGTTCCTACGAGCAGTACTTC. This encodes CASSLASGGSYEQYF.

This clone appeared a single time. CDR3 sequence (DNA): TGTGCCAGCAGTTACGTCCTAGCGGGAGCGGTTGAGCAGTTCTTC. It translates to CASSYVLAGAVEQFF. The rearrangement joins TRBV6-5 to TRBJ2-1, with 10 bases aligning to TRBD2. In germline, CDR1 is MNHEY, CDR2 SVGAGI. Trimming took 2 bases from V and 9 from J; bases not matched to a gene: 7. The CDR3 spans 15 residues.

V and J are TRBV29-1 and TRBJ2-5; TRBD2 matches 13 bases. There are 14 residues in the CDR3. Trimming at V came to 7 bases and at J to 3 bases, leaving 5 bases not matched to a gene. The germline V gene has CDR1 SQVTM and CDR2 ANQGSEA. CDR3 sequence: CSARLAGGEETQYF. In DNA form, the CDR3 reads TGCAGCGCGCGACTAGCGGGAGGCGAAGAGACCCAGTACTTC.

The chain links TRBV28 to TRBJ2-7; a weak D match, TRBD1 (5 bases). V was clipped by 3 bases and J by 8 bases, with 8 bases between them. The germline V gene encodes CDR1 MDHEN and CDR2 SYDVKM. The CDR3 contains 11 residues. CDR3 nucleotide sequence: TGTGCCAGCAGTTTCAGGGCTCAGCAGTACTTC. It translates to CASSFRAQQYF.

The V gene is TRBV28, the J gene TRBJ2-7; 7 nucleotides line up with TRBD2. Losses at the gene ends were 3 bases for V and 3 bases for J; bases not matched to a gene: 2. Germline-derived CDR1 and CDR2 are MDHEN and SYDVKM. The CDR3 length is 13 residues. CDR3 amino acids: CASSLGRDYEQYF. The CDR3 DNA sequence: TGTGCCAGCAGTTTGGGGAGGGACTACGAGCAGTACTTC.

V and J are TRBV28 and TRBJ2-5; 9 bases are a match to TRBD2. Germline V gene data show CDR1 as MDHEN and CDR2 as SYDVKM. The junction had 11 bases not matched to a gene; V was cut back by 5 bases and J by 4 bases. The CDR3 loop spans 16 amino acids. Written as DNA, the CDR3 is TGTGCCAGCAGTGTCCCCCTTAGCGGGGGAGGAGAGACCCAGTACTTC. Translating it yields CASSVPLSGGGETQYF.

This clone occurred a few times. This chain joins TRBV12-5 and TRBJ2-1; D possibly corresponds to TRBD2 (5 bases). CDR1 is LGHNT, CDR2 FRNRAP, per germline. V dropped 5 bases and J dropped 3 bases, with 17 bases sitting between them. This CDR3 has 16 amino acids. This CDR3 reads CASGPTTSGLYNEQFF. The CDR3 DNA reads as TGTGCTAGTGGTCCCACGACAAGCGGCCTCTACAATGAGCAGTTCTTC.

This rearrangement joins TRBV7-8 to TRBJ2-7; no reliable D call. CDR3 size: 13 residues. Germline values: CDR1 SGHVS, CDR2 FQNEAQ. With 5 bases removed from V and 3 bases from J, the gap between germline ends came to 11 bases. CDR3 sequence: CASSPMVDYEQYF. DNA for the CDR3: TGTGCCAGCAGCCCCATGGTGGACTACGAGCAGTACTTC.

This chain links TRBV29-1 with TRBJ2-7, with TRBD2 identical over 10 bases. The germline CDR1 and CDR2 sequences are SQVTM and ANQGSEA. The V gene end was trimmed by 5 bases and the J gene end by 12 bases; junction bases not matched to a gene: 7. This CDR3 is 11 amino acids long. The CDR3 region is CSVNYSGRSYF. Here the CDR3 DNA reads TGCAGCGTTAACTATAGCGGGAGGTCGTACTTC.

This clone was seen once. This chain links TRBV6-5 with TRBJ2-7; 8 bases map to TRBD2. The V gene's germline CDR1 is MNHEY and CDR2 SVGAGI. With 5 bases clipped from V and 3 bases from J, the junction kept 6 bases outside the gene matches. The CDR3 contains 14 residues. The DNA of the CDR3 is TGTGCCAGCAGTGCAGCGGGAGCTAACTACGAGCAGTACTTC. It specifies CASSAAGANYEQYF.

The V and J genes are TRBV6-4 and TRBJ2-1, with D perhaps assigned TRBD1 or TRBD2 (5 bases each). V shed 0 bases and J shed 13 bases, with 10 bases lying between them. The CDR3 is made up of 12 amino acids. Germline CDR1 is MRHNA and CDR2 is SNTAGT. In DNA, the CDR3 is TGTGCCAGCAGTGACTCCCGGGGCCCCCAGTTCTTC. It yields the protein CASSDSRGPQFF.

V gene TRBV29-1 combines with J gene TRBJ2-1, with 7 bases identical to TRBD1. From germline, CDR1 is SQVTM and CDR2 ANQGSEA. CDR3 length: 15 amino acids. V lost 6 bases to trimming and J lost 0 bases; unmatched junction nucleotides: 8. CDR3 bases: TGCAGCGTGGGACAGACGGCAAGCTCCTACAATGAGCAGTTCTTC. Protein sequence: CSVGQTASSYNEQFF.

This clone was picked up a small number of times. The chain joins TRBV7-9 to TRBJ2-5; D remains ambiguous. The CDR3 totals 10 residues. Germline V lookup: CDR1 SEHNR, CDR2 FQNEAQ (reference sequence). The germline V and J ends were trimmed by 7 bases and 5 bases, with 5 bases remaining between them. The CDR3 DNA follows: TGTGCCAGCATGGCGGAGACCCAGTACTTC. Amino acids: CASMAETQYF.